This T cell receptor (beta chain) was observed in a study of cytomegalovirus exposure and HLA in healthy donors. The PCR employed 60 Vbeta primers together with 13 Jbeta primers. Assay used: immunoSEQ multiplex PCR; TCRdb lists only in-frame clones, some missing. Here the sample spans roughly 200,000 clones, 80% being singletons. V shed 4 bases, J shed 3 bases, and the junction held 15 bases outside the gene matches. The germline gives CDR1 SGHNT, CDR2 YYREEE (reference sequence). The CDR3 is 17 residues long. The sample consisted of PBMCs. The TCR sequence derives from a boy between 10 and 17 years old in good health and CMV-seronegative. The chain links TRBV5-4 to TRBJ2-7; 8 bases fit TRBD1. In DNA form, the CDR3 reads TGTGCCAGCAGCACCCAGGGACAGGCAATTTGGCGCTACGAGCAGTACTTC. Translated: CASSTQGQAIWRYEQYF.